The clone carrying this T cell receptor (beta chain) turned up a few times. The antigen remains unidentified. A J-beta primer mix and a sample-barcoded 5' primer were used in a second PCR of about 7 to 12 cycles. Each TCR beta cDNA got a 12-nucleotide random molecular identifier. MiXCR, run by TCRdb on the 5' RACE reads, gives a single entry per CDR3 protein. The top ten hold roughly 12% of the sample, which has approximately 1.5 million distinct CDR3 sequences, 30% to 40% seen once. The data stem from a study of blood T cells in healthy people across ages. Notes on the study in general: Possibly confounding the expanded clonotype changes was the fact that donor CMV status was unknown. Per million T cells, TCR beta diversity dropped roughly linearly as age increased.

The CDR3 totals 14 residues. V was shortened by 8 bases and J by 2 bases, with 18 bases between the two germline ends. Germline CDR1 and CDR2: DFQATT and SNEGSKA (reference sequence). The clonotype was recovered from a woman aged 25 to 39 in good health. Sequenced sample: blood. V is TRBV20-1 and J is TRBJ1-2; D unclear. The CDR3 sequence is CSPAPEQRNYGYTF. CDR3 sequence (DNA): TGCAGTCCCGCCCCGGAGCAGAGGAACTATGGCTACACCTTC.